This TCR beta chain derives from a study of cytomegalovirus exposure and HLA in healthy donors. As for this clone: Its matching antigen is unknown.

Trimming cost V 0 bases and J 5 bases; bases outside gene matches: 3. The CDR3 is 15 residues long. Germline V gene lookup returns CDR1 LNHNV and CDR2 YYDKDF (reference sequence). Study findings and constraints: Earlier findings revealed that most TCR beta V segments proved productive either about 87% or about 30% of the time. Sequencing depth roughly uniform across donors was assumed in presence/absence analyses. What was likely a sequencing artifact was a cluster of highly shared sequence variants.

Primers: 60 Vbeta forward and 13 Jbeta reverse. Only in-frame clones appear in the TCRdb table, and some are missing; sequencing was by immunoSEQ multiplex PCR. The data show approximately 110,000 clones, under 85% seen once. This rearrangement joins TRBV15 to TRBJ2-1, with 8 bases aligning to TRBD2. The sample consisted of PBMCs. This receptor was obtained from a man aged 25 to 45 in good health and CMV-seropositive. The CDR3 DNA reads as TGTGCCACCAGCAGAGATCCGACTAGCGACAATGAGCAGTTCTTC. This gives the protein CATSRDPTSDNEQFF.